These 17 T cell receptor beta chains came from one sample sequenced in a study of siplizumab effects on memory and regulatory T cells. TCRdb's copy holds only in-frame clones and misses some; the assay was immunoSEQ multiplex PCR. Of 100,000 or so clones in the sample, around 90% are singletons; the top ten hold approximately 2.7%. The sample taken for sequencing was CD4+ T cells sorted from blood. These receptors were collected from a human donor in good health. Some clones in this sample may be carry-over from other donors' samples.

This clone was seen a few times. The chain couples TRBV2 to TRBJ2-7; TRBD1 matches at 8 bases. CDR3 length: 15 residues. V lost 8 bases to trimming and J lost 1 base; unmatched junction nucleotides: 10. Germline V gene lookup returns CDR1 SNHLY and CDR2 FYNNEI. In DNA form, the CDR3 reads TGTGCCAGCGTCGGTCTCAGGGGGCTGTCCTACGAGCAGTACTTC. Residues: CASVGLRGLSYEQYF.

The rearrangement joins TRBV7-3 to TRBJ2-1, with D perhaps assigned TRBD1 or TRBD2 (6 bases each). Between the trimmed V and J ends, which lost 1 base and 5 bases, there was a span of 9 bases. Germline CDR1 and CDR2: SGHTA and FQGTGA. This CDR3 is built from 14 residues. The CDR3 nucleotides are TGTGCCAGCAGCTTAAAAAGGGGGGACAATGAGCAGTTCTTC. Translation gives CASSLKRGDNEQFF.

V and J are TRBV6-5 and TRBJ1-4, with D possibly TRBD1 on 5 matching bases. The germline V gene has CDR1 MNHEY and CDR2 SVGAGI. Between the trimmed V and J ends, which lost 2 bases and 7 bases, there was a span of 14 bases. The CDR3 has 15 residues. CDR3 nucleotide sequence: TGTGCCAGCAGTTACGACCAGGAGGGGATTGAAAAACTGTTTTTT. Its protein product is CASSYDQEGIEKLFF.

This chain uses TRBV6-5 with TRBJ1-2; D gene uncertain. CDR1 and CDR2 from the germline V gene are MNHEY and SVGAGI. Between the trimmed V and J ends, which lost 3 bases and 4 bases, there was a span of 15 bases. The CDR3 runs 15 residues. This chain's CDR3 is CASSYRRTDLYGYTF. In DNA, the CDR3 is TGTGCCAGCAGTTATCGACGGACCGACCTCTATGGCTACACCTTC.

J is TRBJ1-1 and V is TRBV5-1; unclear D gene. The CDR3 has 12 amino acids. V lost 7 bases, J lost 1 base, and 8 bases lay in between. Germline CDR1 SGHRS, CDR2 YFSETQ. The CDR3 loop reads CASSFSNTEAFF. CDR3 nucleotide sequence: TGCGCCAGCTCATTTTCGAACACTGAAGCTTTCTTT.

The rearrangement joins TRBV5-6 to TRBJ1-1, with unresolved D. Germline V lookup: CDR1 SGHDT, CDR2 YYEEEE. CDR3 length equals 13 residues. Trimming pared 0 bases from V and 1 base from J, leaving 4 bases between. This CDR3 is CASSLATNTEAFF. Written as DNA, the CDR3 is TGTGCCAGCAGCTTGGCCACGAACACTGAAGCTTTCTTT. The full variable domain, completed using reference TRBV5-6 and TRBJ1-1, is DAGVTQSPTHLIKTRGQQVTLRCSPKSGHDTVSWYQQALGQGPQFIFQYYEEEERQRGNFPDRFSGHQFPNYSSELNVNALLLGDSALYLCASSLATNTEAFFGQGTRLTVV.

The chain recombines TRBV19 with TRBJ2-5; D is ambiguous. The V end was cut by 5 bases, the J end by 5 bases, with 12 bases between. Germline CDR1 reads LNHDA; CDR2 reads SQIVND (reference sequence). CDR3 length: 13 residues. The CDR3 is CASSALWTETQYF. CDR3 DNA sequence: TGTGCCAGTAGTGCCCTTTGGACGGAGACCCAGTACTTC. The whole variable domain, remainder taken from reference TRBV19 and TRBJ2-5, is DGGITQSPKYLFRKEGQNVTLSCEQNLNHDAMYWYRQDPGQGLRLIYYSQIVNDFQKGDIAEGYSVSREKKESFPLTVTSAQKNPTAFYLCASSALWTETQYFGPGTRLLVL.

The V and J genes are TRBV10-1 and TRBJ2-3; TRBD1 or TRBD2 may be the D gene (5 bases each). V lost 10 bases and J lost 2, with 19 bases in between. Per germline, CDR1 WNHNN and CDR2 SYGVQD (reference sequence). CDR3 length: 15 amino acids. For the CDR3, the DNA is TGCGCCAACACCGGGGCCTGCGGTAACACAGATACGCAGTATTTT. It translates to CANTGACGNTDTQYF.

The chain joins TRBV28 to TRBJ2-2; TRBD1 matches 10 bases. This CDR3 has 16 residues. Germline values: CDR1 MDHEN, CDR2 SYDVKM. J lost 5 bases, V lost 2 bases, and 5 bases had no gene match. The CDR3 loop is CASSLGGQGYTGELFF. The CDR3 nucleotides read TGTGCCAGCAGTTTAGGGGGACAGGGGTATACCGGGGAGCTGTTTTTT. Supplemented by reference TRBV28 and TRBJ2-2, the full variable domain reads DVKVTQSSRYLVKRTGEKVFLECVQDMDHENMFWYRQDPGLGLRLIYFSYDVKMKEKGDIPEGYSVSREKKERFSLILESASTNQTSMYLCASSLGGQGYTGELFFGEGSRLTVL.

The gene calls are TRBV5-4 and TRBJ2-1; tentatively, D is TRBD1 or TRBD2 (6 bases each). The V gene lost 0 bases and the J gene lost 1 base, with 11 bases spanning the gap. There are 16 residues in the CDR3. Per germline, CDR1 SGHNT and CDR2 YYREEE (reference sequence). The CDR3 here is CASSLEGGSSYNEQFF. The CDR3 coding sequence is TGTGCCAGCAGCTTGGAGGGGGGAAGTTCCTACAATGAGCAGTTCTTC.

The CDR3 sequence: CASMGTTPAGELFF. The CDR3 DNA sequence: TGTGCCAGCATGGGGACTACCCCGGCCGGGGAGCTGTTTTTT. This chain links TRBV2 with TRBJ2-2; TRBD2 agrees at 7 bases. Trimming took 7 bases from V and 6 from J; bases not matched to a gene: 8. The CDR3 consists of 14 residues. Germline V gives CDR1 SNHLY, CDR2 FYNNEI.

In its sample, this clone was seen once. The chain carries TRBV25-1 and TRBJ2-1; tentatively, D is TRBD1 (6 bases). The V and J ends lost 5 bases and 10 bases respectively, with 9 bases between them. The CDR3 consists of 11 residues. CDR1 is MGHDK, CDR2 SYGVNS, per germline. The CDR3 here is CASSTGTEQFF. The CDR3 coding sequence is TGTGCCAGCAGTACCGGGACAGAGCAGTTCTTC.

The V gene is TRBV7-8, the J gene TRBJ1-5; D gene ambiguous. Looked up from germline, CDR1 is SGHVS and CDR2 is FQNEAQ. The CDR3 loop spans 13 amino acids. Trimming shortened V by 1 base and J by 5 bases, and 6 bases separated the two germline ends. The CDR3 region has the DNA TGTGCCAGCAGCTTAGGGGCTGATCAGCCCCAGCATTTT. Translated: CASSLGADQPQHF. The complete variable domain, with remaining parts taken from reference TRBV7-8 and TRBJ1-5, reads GAGVSQSPRYKVAKRGQDVALRCDPISGHVSLFWYQQALGQGPEFLTYFQNEAQLDKSGLPSDRFFAERPEGSVSTLKIQRTQQEDSAVYLCASSLGADQPQHFGDGTRLSIL.

V and J are TRBV19 and TRBJ2-5; tentatively, D is TRBD1 or TRBD2 (6 bases each). Germline assignment: CDR1 LNHDA and CDR2 SQIVND (reference sequence). V lost 7 bases and J lost 7, with 19 bases in between. The CDR3 has 14 amino acids. CDR3: CASTPTGLRGTQYF. The CDR3 DNA follows: TGTGCCAGTACGCCCACGGGACTCAGGGGGACCCAGTACTTC.

The chain links TRBV5-1 to TRBJ2-1; 8 bases fit TRBD2. Germline V lookup: CDR1 SGHRS, CDR2 YFSETQ. The ends lost 2 bases at V and 4 bases at J; junction bases unmatched: 5. This CDR3 contains 15 residues. This CDR3 is CASSFASGQYNEQFF. As DNA, the CDR3 is TGCGCCAGCAGCTTTGCTAGCGGGCAATACAATGAGCAGTTCTTC.

The gene calls are TRBV10-3 and TRBJ1-2, with a weak D call TRBD1 (6 bases). V lost 7 bases to trimming and J lost 1 base, with 13 bases between them. CDR3 size: 14 residues. CDR1 is ENHRY and CDR2 is SYGVKD in the germline V gene. CDR3 amino acids: CAIKKDRVNYGYTF. DNA of the CDR3: TGTGCCATCAAGAAGGACAGAGTTAACTATGGCTACACCTTC.

This clone was seen only once. For the CDR3, the DNA is TGTGCCAGCAGCACTCCGACAGGGGAACCCTACAATGAGCAGTTCTTC. The encoded protein is CASSTPTGEPYNEQFF. The chain is built from TRBV5-8 and TRBJ2-1, with 8 bases fitting TRBD1. Germline V gene sequence: CDR1 SGHTS, CDR2 YDEGEE. This CDR3 contains 16 residues. Germline trimming cut 4 bases from V and 2 bases from J; bases unmatched to any gene: 8.